The 20 T cell receptor beta chains presented below share a single source sample, sequenced in a study of T cells in pancreatic ductal adenocarcinoma. The assay was immunoSEQ multiplex PCR, and TCRdb's table has in-frame clones only and misses some. This table holds about 29,000 clones, 90% to 95% found once. Surgery without prior neoadjuvant therapy was the treatment of the selected pancreatic ductal adenocarcinoma patients. The specimen was PBMCs. The receptors were gathered from a human donor with pancreatic ductal adenocarcinoma.

V usage is TRBV4-1 and J usage is TRBJ2-5; D not certain. The CDR3 consists of 16 residues. V lost 7 bases and J lost 5, with 23 bases in between. Looked up from germline, CDR1 is MGHRA and CDR2 is YSYEKL. CDR3 sequence reads: CASMNHPAHPRETQYF. The CDR3 coding sequence is TGCGCCAGCATGAACCACCCAGCTCACCCCAGGGAGACCCAGTACTTC.

The V call is TRBV30, the J call TRBJ2-3, with D hard to call. Germline lookup yields CDR1 GTSNPN and CDR2 SVGIG (reference sequence). This CDR3 is built from 15 residues. Trimming removed 0 bases from V and 2 bases from J, with 12 bases in between. The DNA for the CDR3 is TGTGCCTGGAGTGTACGGCAGCAGTTCACAGATACGCAGTATTTT. Its translation: CAWSVRQQFTDTQYF.

The rearrangement uses TRBV19 and TRBJ2-7; TRBD2 might be the D (6 bases). The CDR3 runs to 13 residues. Germline assignment: CDR1 LNHDA and CDR2 SQIVND (reference sequence). V gave up 4 bases and J gave up 4 bases, with 11 bases separating them. The CDR3 loop is CASSTGTGYEQYF. Here the CDR3 DNA reads TGTGCCAGTAGTACGGGGACTGGTTACGAGCAGTACTTC.

The chain links TRBV6-1 to TRBJ1-2; D may be TRBD1 (6 bases). The V and J ends lost 9 bases and 4 bases respectively, with 12 bases between them. Germline V lookup: CDR1 MNHNS, CDR2 SASEGT. CDR3 length equals 12 residues. The CDR3 bases are TGTGCCAGTCGCAGGGGTGGCTATGGCTACACCTTC. This sequence encodes CASRRGGYGYTF.

CDR3 in amino acids: CATSKNFGRHYEQYF. The CDR3 nucleotides read TGTGCCACCAGCAAAAATTTCGGACGGCACTACGAGCAGTACTTC. V and J are TRBV15 and TRBJ2-7; D gene uncertain. Germline CDR1 LNHNV, CDR2 YYDKDF (reference sequence). The length of the CDR3 is 15 residues. V dropped 4 bases and J dropped 3 bases, with 16 bases sitting between them.

The chain couples TRBV5-1 to TRBJ1-5; weak D call: TRBD1 (6 bases). Germline CDR1 and CDR2: SGHRS and YFSETQ. Trimming cost V 4 bases and J 2 bases, with 19 bases left between them. This CDR3 contains 17 residues. CDR3 sequence reads: CASSETPGAVGNQPQHF. DNA of the CDR3: TGCGCCAGCAGCGAAACACCAGGGGCAGTCGGCAATCAGCCCCAGCATTTT.

This chain links TRBV28 with TRBJ2-3; D possibly corresponds to TRBD1 (5 bases). The V gene lost 3 bases and the J gene lost 2 bases, with 18 bases spanning the gap. This CDR3 has 17 residues. Germline values: CDR1 MDHEN, CDR2 SYDVKM. CDR3 loop: CASSLVRRQPNTDTQYF. CDR3 nucleotide sequence: TGTGCCAGCAGTTTGGTGAGACGACAGCCCAACACAGATACGCAGTATTTT.

The rearrangement uses TRBV7-9 and TRBJ2-7, with 9 bases aligning to TRBD2. Germline trimming cut 8 bases from V and 3 bases from J; bases unmatched to any gene: 5. CDR3 length: 13 residues. CDR1 is SEHNR and CDR2 is FQNEAQ in the germline V gene (reference sequence). CDR3 sequence (DNA): TGTGCCAGCGGGGCTAGCGGGAACTACGAGCAGTACTTC. Its protein is CASGASGNYEQYF.

The J gene is TRBJ1-2, the V gene TRBV27, with D perhaps TRBD1 (5 bases). The V gene's germline CDR1 is MNHEY and CDR2 SMNVEV (reference sequence). This CDR3 is built from 11 residues. With 8 bases removed from V and 2 bases from J, the gap between germline ends came to 6 bases. The CDR3 DNA is TGTGCCAGCGGGGCCAACTATGGCTACACCTTC. Its translation is CASGANYGYTF.

The chain is built from TRBV11-2 and TRBJ2-2; weak D call: TRBD1 (5 bases). Germline V gives CDR1 SGHAT, CDR2 FQNNGV. The V end lost 5 bases, the J end lost 8 bases, and 15 bases lay between the germline ends. The CDR3 extends over 14 amino acids. CDR3 region: CASSPTAYRGELFF. In nucleotides, the CDR3 is TGTGCCAGCAGCCCGACAGCTTACCGGGGGGAGCTGTTTTTT.

V is TRBV4-3 and J is TRBJ2-2; D is undetermined. V lost 2 bases to trimming and J lost 4 bases, with 8 bases between them. The CDR3 has 14 residues. Germline CDR1 LGHNA, CDR2 YSLEER. CDR3 in amino acids: CASSQKLPTGELFF. The CDR3 nucleotides read TGCGCCAGCAGCCAAAAACTGCCCACCGGGGAGCTGTTTTTT.

The chain couples TRBV6-1 to TRBJ2-3; perhaps TRBD2 as D (6 bases). The germline V gene encodes CDR1 MNHNS and CDR2 SASEGT. There are 15 residues in the CDR3. V was cut by 4 bases and J by 4 bases, with 15 bases left in between. For the CDR3, the DNA is TGTGCCAGCAGTGCGGGAGAGGTCGGGTCAGATACGCAGTATTTT. It encodes CASSAGEVGSDTQYF.

J is TRBJ2-1 and V is TRBV27; D not certain. V dropped 4 bases and J dropped 2 bases, with 9 bases sitting between them. The V gene's germline CDR1 is MNHEY and CDR2 SMNVEV (reference sequence). The CDR3 is 14 residues long. Written as DNA, the CDR3 is TGTGCCAGCAGTTCGACAAGCCCCTACAATGAGCAGTTCTTC. This codes for CASSSTSPYNEQFF.

V usage is TRBV5-4 and J usage is TRBJ2-7; 8 nucleotides agree with TRBD1. The CDR3 covers 13 residues. Losses at the gene ends were 1 base for V and 5 bases for J; bases not matched to a gene: 2. Germline V CDR1 and CDR2: SGHNT, YYREEE (reference sequence). CDR3 DNA sequence: TGTGCCAGCAGCTTGACAGGGGGAAACGAGCAGTACTTC. It specifies CASSLTGGNEQYF.

The CDR3 DNA is TGTGCCAGCAGTAAATCCACAGACACAGATACGCAGTATTTT. Its protein is CASSKSTDTDTQYF. The chain combines TRBV6-4 with TRBJ2-3; D gene uncertain. V was pared by 5 bases and J by 2 bases, with 11 bases between. The CDR3 totals 14 residues. Germline CDR1 and CDR2: MRHNA and SNTAGT.

The chain is built from TRBV5-4 and TRBJ2-3; D is perhaps TRBD2 (5 bases). Germline values: CDR1 SGHNT, CDR2 YYREEE (reference sequence). This CDR3 region has 18 residues. Trimming removed 4 bases from V and 0 bases from J, with 21 bases in between. The CDR3 sequence: CASSISPGRVTSTDTQYF. The DNA of the CDR3 is TGTGCCAGCAGCATCTCGCCCGGGCGGGTTACTAGCACAGATACGCAGTATTTT.

This rearrangement joins TRBV27 to TRBJ2-2, with 9 bases lining up with TRBD1. Looked up from germline, CDR1 is MNHEY and CDR2 is SMNVEV (reference sequence). The CDR3 is 16 residues long. With 5 bases clipped from V and 3 bases from J, the junction kept 7 bases outside the gene matches. DNA for the CDR3: TGTGCCAGCAGTATCTGGACAGGGGCGGACACCGGGGAGCTGTTTTTT. This codes for CASSIWTGADTGELFF.

The chain has TRBV9 and TRBJ2-3; D remains unclear. Germline V gene data show CDR1 as SGDLS and CDR2 as YYNGEE. The CDR3 is 15 amino acids. The V and J ends lost 6 bases and 3 bases respectively, with 17 bases between them. CDR3: CASNRVGTETDTQYF. DNA for the CDR3: TGTGCCAGCAATAGGGTGGGTACCGAAACAGATACGCAGTATTTT.

The chain is built from TRBV7-2 and TRBJ2-1; 9 bases align to TRBD2. Trimming removed 4 bases from V and 9 bases from J; junction bases left unmatched: 7. This CDR3 is 14 amino acids long. Germline V gene lookup returns CDR1 SGHTA and CDR2 FQGNSA. CDR3 sequence reads: CASSYRTSAGEQFF. For the CDR3, the DNA is TGTGCCAGCAGCTACCGGACTAGCGCGGGTGAGCAGTTCTTC.

This clone was recorded a few times. The V call is TRBV19, the J call TRBJ2-3; a possible D gene is TRBD1 (6 bases). Germline CDR1 reads LNHDA; CDR2 reads SQIVND (reference sequence). This CDR3 contains 15 residues. V lost 7 bases and J lost 2, with 16 bases in between. CDR3 protein: CASTLQGGHTDTQYF. CDR3 sequence (DNA): TGTGCCAGTACTCTACAGGGTGGCCACACAGATACGCAGTATTTT.